The TCR beta chain described here comes from a study of molecular identifiers for immune sequencing clone quantification. Library preparation followed earlier protocols using designated TCR primers. TCRdb re-derived calls from the PCR reads in MiXCR, one entry per CDR3 protein. The sample lists about 510,000 distinct CDR3 sequences; roughly a fifth were seen once. The germline V gene has CDR1 SGHTA and CDR2 FQGTGA. The CDR3 runs 13 residues. The V and J ends lost 5 bases and 9 bases respectively, with 16 bases between them. Study results and caveats: Among 800,000 to 1,000,000 naive cells, spiked Jurkat TCR RNA from a single cell was reportedly detectable.

Note on this clonotype: What it binds is not known. A much larger clone lies a single base off, so this may be a read error.

The sample was naive CD8+ T cells from blood, with Jurkat cell RNA spiked in. Subset here: FACS-sorted CD8+CD4-CCR7+CD45RA+ naive T cells. The receptor was isolated from a human donor in good health. Some libraries in this study had Jurkat cell RNA spiked in. The V call is TRBV7-3, the J call TRBJ2-5; D is perhaps TRBD1 (6 bases). The CDR3 bases are TGTGCCAGCAGCGAAACAGGGACGGAGGCCCAGTACTTC. Translation: CASSETGTEAQYF.